This T cell receptor (beta chain) was recorded in a study of T cell responses to AZD1222 COVID-19 vaccine. Remarks on this clone: Antigen specificity is unknown.

The germline V and J ends were trimmed by 0 bases and 7 bases, with 7 bases remaining between them. The CDR3 length is 13 residues. Germline lookup yields CDR1 MGHRA and CDR2 YSYEKL. Method: immunoSEQ multiplex PCR; TCRdb's copy keeps in-frame clones and lacks some. The repertoire includes approximately 150,000 clones, around 91% of them detected once, and 5% to 6.5% sits in the top ten. Findings and limits, study-wide: The study sampled repertoires only after the peak T cell response. The reported proportion of spike-specific TCRs targeting unmutated variant regions was nearly half. Seropositivity was recorded at baseline in only 6 or 7 AZD1222 recipients.

Sequenced here: peripheral blood, sampled 28 days after the second AZD1222 dose. This chain links TRBV4-1 with TRBJ1-3; a possible D gene is TRBD1 (6 bases). This TCR came from an adult who received the AZD1222 COVID-19 vaccine. CDR3 nucleotides: TGCGCCAGCAGCCAAGACGGACAGAACACCATATATTTT. Protein product: CASSQDGQNTIYF.